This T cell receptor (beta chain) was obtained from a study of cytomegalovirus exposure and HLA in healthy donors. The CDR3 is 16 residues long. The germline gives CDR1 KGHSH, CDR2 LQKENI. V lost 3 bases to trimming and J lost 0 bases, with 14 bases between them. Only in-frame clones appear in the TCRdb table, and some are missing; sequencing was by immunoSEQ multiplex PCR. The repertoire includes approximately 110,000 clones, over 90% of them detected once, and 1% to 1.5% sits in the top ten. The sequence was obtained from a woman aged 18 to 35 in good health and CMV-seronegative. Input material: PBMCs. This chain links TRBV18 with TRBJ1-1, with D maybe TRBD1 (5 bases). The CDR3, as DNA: TGTGCCAGCTCACCGCCGACGGGGGGGGTGAACACTGAAGCTTTCTTT. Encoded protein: CASSPPTGGVNTEAFF.